What follows are 20 T cell receptor beta chains derived from one specimen sequenced in a study of blood T cell repertoires in COVID-19. The protocol was immunoSEQ multiplex PCR, while the TCRdb copy is restricted to in-frame clones and leaves out a portion. Found here are about 69,000 clones, 79% of them singletons; the top ten hold over 45%. The source material was peripheral blood. The origin of the receptors is a human donor in a cohort sampled during active COVID-19.

The chain has TRBV7-8 and TRBJ1-5, with unresolved D. V was shortened by 5 bases and J by 0 bases, with 8 bases between the two germline ends. CDR1 and CDR2 (germline): SGHVS, FQNEAQ. The CDR3 has 14 amino acids. Here the CDR3 reads CASSTTHSNQPQHF. CDR3 nucleotide sequence: TGTGCCAGCAGCACAACCCATAGCAATCAGCCCCAGCATTTT.

The chain has TRBV6-2 or TRBV6-3 and TRBJ1-1; 8 bases align to TRBD1. The length of the CDR3 is 14 residues. The trim removed 2 bases at V and 7 bases at J, leaving 6 bases unmatched. Germline V gene lookup returns CDR1 MNHEY and CDR2 SVGEGT. Written as DNA, the CDR3 is TGTGCCAGCAGTTACCTCGACAGGGGACGTGAAGCTTTCTTT. Its protein is CASSYLDRGREAFF.

This clone was seen once. This chain links TRBV5-1 with TRBJ2-5; D perhaps matches TRBD2 (6 bases). CDR1 is SGHRS and CDR2 is YFSETQ in the germline V gene. The CDR3 totals 17 residues. V dropped 3 bases and J dropped 2 bases, with 20 bases sitting between them. CDR3 loop: CASSSSPPGGAQETQYF. DNA of the CDR3: TGCGCCAGCAGCTCATCCCCCCCGGGCGGGGCTCAAGAGACCCAGTACTTC. Full variable domain (remainder filled in from reference TRBV5-1 and TRBJ2-5): KAGVTQTPRYLIKTRGQQVTLSCSPISGHRSVSWYQQTPGQGLQFLFEYFSETQRNKGNFPGRFSGRQFSNSRSEMNVSTLELGDSALYLCASSSSPPGGAQETQYFGPGTRLLVL.

The rearrangement joins TRBV2 to TRBJ2-3, with 12 bases identical to TRBD2. CDR3 length: 15 amino acids. The germline V gene has CDR1 SNHLY and CDR2 FYNNEI. V lost 7 bases, J lost 4 bases, and 6 bases stayed unmatched. As DNA, the CDR3 is TGTGCCAGCACACCGACTAGCGGGAGTGCAGATACGCAGTATTTT. It codes for CASTPTSGSADTQYF.

The sample holds a few counts of this clone. This rearrangement joins TRBV4-1 to TRBJ2-5; D is perhaps TRBD1 (6 bases). The CDR3 has 15 residues. CDR1 MGHRA and CDR2 YSYEKL come from the germline V gene. The V gene lost 4 bases and the J gene lost 0 bases, with 12 bases spanning the gap. The CDR3 DNA sequence: TGCGCCAGCAGCCTGGGGGCGATGAACCAAGAGACCCAGTACTTC. This encodes CASSLGAMNQETQYF.

The chain carries TRBV27 and TRBJ1-5, with 9 bases aligning to TRBD1. The V gene's germline CDR1 is MNHEY and CDR2 SMNVEV (reference sequence). CDR3 length equals 16 residues. V lost 5 bases to trimming and J lost 5 bases; unmatched junction nucleotides: 10. The CDR3 nucleotides read TGTGCCAGCAGTCCGCAGGACAGGGGTAGGGATCAGCCCCAGCATTTT. Its protein product is CASSPQDRGRDQPQHF.

The chain couples TRBV6-6 to TRBJ1-2, with a tentative D call TRBD1 (5 bases). The CDR3 covers 14 residues. V was cut by 6 bases and J by 2 bases, with 13 bases left in between. Germline CDR1 reads MNHNY; CDR2 reads SVGAGI (reference sequence). CDR3 DNA sequence: TGTGCCAGCAGAACGTCCCAGGGAAACTATGGCTACACCTTC. This sequence encodes CASRTSQGNYGYTF.

The chain carries TRBV10-2 and TRBJ2-7; D might be TRBD2 (6 bases). Germline V gene lookup returns CDR1 WSHSY and CDR2 SAAADI. V was trimmed by 0 bases and J by 7 bases, leaving 16 bases between them. This CDR3 is built from 15 residues. This CDR3 reads CASSESNLYGGEQYF. The CDR3, as DNA: TGCGCCAGCAGTGAGTCGAACCTTTATGGGGGGGAGCAGTACTTC.

This chain connects TRBV7-8 to TRBJ1-3; D is perhaps TRBD1 (6 bases). Trimming took 5 bases from V and 5 from J, leaving 16 bases between them. This CDR3 is built from 15 residues. CDR1 and CDR2 (germline): SGHVS, FQNEAQ. This chain's CDR3 is CASSPEPGARNTIYF. DNA for the CDR3: TGTGCCAGCAGCCCCGAGCCAGGGGCGCGAAACACCATATATTTT.

V gene TRBV7-8 combines with J gene TRBJ2-7; D unclear. The CDR3 consists of 12 residues. The germline gives CDR1 SGHVS, CDR2 FQNEAQ. V dropped 5 bases and J dropped 3 bases, with 8 bases sitting between them. CDR3 in amino acids: CASSQSGYEQYF. CDR3 sequence (DNA): TGTGCCAGCAGCCAATCAGGCTACGAGCAGTACTTC.

This clone was found a few times. The chain uses TRBV20-1 and TRBJ2-1; 7 nucleotides line up with TRBD2. Germline CDR1 reads DFQATT; CDR2 reads SNEGSKA (reference sequence). CDR3 length: 11 amino acids. V lost 8 bases to trimming and J lost 10 bases; unmatched junction nucleotides: 8. CDR3 DNA sequence: TGCAGTCCCCTGGGGGGGGGAGAGCAGTTCTTC. Translation gives CSPLGGGEQFF.

V gene TRBV27 combines with J gene TRBJ2-7; D may be TRBD2 (5 bases). The CDR3 is made up of 14 amino acids. Trimming took off 3 bases at V and 4 bases at J, with 13 bases between the two ends. Germline assignment: CDR1 MNHEY and CDR2 SMNVEV (reference sequence). Written as DNA, the CDR3 is TGTGCCAGCAGTTTCGCGGGTAGCAGGTACGAGCAGTACTTC. It codes for CASSFAGSRYEQYF.

The chain links TRBV28 to TRBJ2-5, with 7 bases identical to TRBD2. Germline CDR1 and CDR2: MDHEN and SYDVKM. The CDR3 is 16 amino acids. With 5 bases clipped from V and 4 bases from J, the junction kept 13 bases outside the gene matches. For the CDR3, the DNA is TGTGCCAGCAGTACCCCCAGCGGGATCGGTGTAGAGACCCAGTACTTC. Translating gives CASSTPSGIGVETQYF.

The chain carries TRBV7-2 and TRBJ2-3, with 8 bases aligning to TRBD2. V trimming: 0 bases; J trimming: 3 bases; junction bases outside the gene matches: 2. Germline V gene lookup returns CDR1 SGHTA and CDR2 FQGNSA. The CDR3 consists of 15 residues. CDR3 protein: CASSLATGGTDTQYF. CDR3 DNA sequence: TGTGCCAGCAGCTTAGCAACGGGAGGGACAGATACGCAGTATTTT.

V gene TRBV19 combines with J gene TRBJ2-2, with D tentatively TRBD1 (6 bases). Trimming stripped 4 bases from V and 6 bases from J, with 6 bases between. The CDR3 is 12 amino acids. CDR1 is LNHDA, CDR2 SQIVND, per germline (reference sequence). CDR3 bases: TGTGCCAGTAGTACAGGGGCCGGGGAGCTGTTTTTT. Its protein product is CASSTGAGELFF.

The gene calls are TRBV5-1 and TRBJ1-1; D unresolved. V lost 4 bases and J 5 bases, leaving 12 bases between the germline ends. Looked up from germline, CDR1 is SGHRS and CDR2 is YFSETQ. This CDR3 is 13 amino acids long. Here the CDR3 DNA reads TGCGCCAGCAGCCGACAAGTTGAGACTGAAGCTTTCTTT. It is translated as CASSRQVETEAFF.

This chain connects TRBV19 to TRBJ2-2; D is unclear. In germline, CDR1 is LNHDA, CDR2 SQIVND (reference sequence). Trimming shortened V by 1 base and J by 3 bases, and 6 bases separated the two germline ends. The CDR3 consists of 14 residues. The CDR3 spells CASSIGSYTGELFF. Written as DNA, the CDR3 is TGTGCCAGTAGTATAGGCAGTTACACCGGGGAGCTGTTTTTT.

This rearrangement joins TRBV6-1 to TRBJ2-6; 11 bases align to TRBD1. Trimming removed 3 bases from V and 1 base from J; junction bases left unmatched: 5. Germline CDR1 is MNHNS and CDR2 is SASEGT. This CDR3 spans 18 amino acids. The chain's CDR3 is CASSDLGQGASGANVLTF. In DNA, the CDR3 is TGTGCCAGCAGTGATCTCGGACAGGGGGCTTCTGGGGCCAACGTCCTGACTTTC.

This clone was seen once. The DNA for the CDR3 is TGTGCCAGCAGAGCCGGGACAGGGACCTCACCCCTCCACTTT. Translation gives CASRAGTGTSPLHF. This sequence joins TRBV28 and TRBJ1-6; 9 nucleotides line up with TRBD1. Per germline, CDR1 MDHEN and CDR2 SYDVKM. This CDR3 region has 14 residues. The J segment lost 10 bases and the V segment lost 6 bases, leaving 7 bases of the junction unmatched.

This rearrangement joins TRBV11-3 to TRBJ2-6; 7 bases fit TRBD1. CDR1 is SGHNT and CDR2 is YENEEA in the germline V gene. The trim removed 4 bases at V and 0 bases at J, leaving 9 bases unmatched. The CDR3 covers 18 residues. In nucleotides, the CDR3 is TGTGCCAGCAGCTCGGTGGACAGGTGGGACTCTGGGGCCAACGTCCTGACTTTC. Translation gives CASSSVDRWDSGANVLTF.